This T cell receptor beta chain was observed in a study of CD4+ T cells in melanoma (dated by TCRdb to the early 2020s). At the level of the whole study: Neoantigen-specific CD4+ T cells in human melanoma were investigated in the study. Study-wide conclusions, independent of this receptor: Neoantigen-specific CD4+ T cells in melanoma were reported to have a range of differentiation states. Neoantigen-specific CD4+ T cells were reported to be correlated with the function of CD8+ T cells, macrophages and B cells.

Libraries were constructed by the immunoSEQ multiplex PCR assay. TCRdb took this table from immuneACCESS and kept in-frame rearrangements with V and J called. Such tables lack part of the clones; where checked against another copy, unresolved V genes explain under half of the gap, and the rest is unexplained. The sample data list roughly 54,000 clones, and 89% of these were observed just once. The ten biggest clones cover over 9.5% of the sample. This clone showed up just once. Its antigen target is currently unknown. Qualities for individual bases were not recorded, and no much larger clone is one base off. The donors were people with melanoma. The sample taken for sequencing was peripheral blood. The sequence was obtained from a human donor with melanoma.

In nucleotide form, the sequence is TGTGCCAGCAGCTTAGCAGGGGCGATTGATTCACCCCTCCACTTT. The translation is CASSLAGAIDSPLHF. The V and J segments used are TRBV7-8 and TRBJ1-6, and the D gene may be TRBD1, 5 bases matching. The germline V gene sets CDR1 to SGHVS and CDR2 to FQNEAQ. Cut back by 0 bases and 8 bases, the V and J ends lie 11 bases apart. The CDR3 contains 15 residues, cysteine and phenylalanine counted. Just the 45-base CDR3 DNA is kept, in frame starting at base 1.